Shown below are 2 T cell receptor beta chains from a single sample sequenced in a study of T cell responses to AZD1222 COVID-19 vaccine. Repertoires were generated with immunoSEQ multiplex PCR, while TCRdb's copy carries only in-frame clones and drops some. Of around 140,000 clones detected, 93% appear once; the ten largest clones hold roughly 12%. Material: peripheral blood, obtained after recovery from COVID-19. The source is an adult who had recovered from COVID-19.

The CDR3 loop is CASSPLGGSLLEQYF. The CDR3 nucleotides read TGTGCCAGCAGCCCCCTCGGCGGGTCACTCCTCGAGCAGTACTTC. The chain has TRBV7-9 and TRBJ2-7, with D maybe TRBD2 (5 bases). V was shortened by 5 bases and J by 6 bases, with 20 bases between the two germline ends. The V gene's germline CDR1 is SEHNR and CDR2 FQNEAQ (reference sequence). The CDR3 has 15 residues.

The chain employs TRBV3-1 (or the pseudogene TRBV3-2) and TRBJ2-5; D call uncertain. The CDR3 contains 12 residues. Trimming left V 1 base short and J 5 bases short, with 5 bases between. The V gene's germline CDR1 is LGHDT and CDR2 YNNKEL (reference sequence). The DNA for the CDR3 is TGTGCCAGCAGCCAAGCCCACGAGACCCAGTACTTC. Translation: CASSQAHETQYF.